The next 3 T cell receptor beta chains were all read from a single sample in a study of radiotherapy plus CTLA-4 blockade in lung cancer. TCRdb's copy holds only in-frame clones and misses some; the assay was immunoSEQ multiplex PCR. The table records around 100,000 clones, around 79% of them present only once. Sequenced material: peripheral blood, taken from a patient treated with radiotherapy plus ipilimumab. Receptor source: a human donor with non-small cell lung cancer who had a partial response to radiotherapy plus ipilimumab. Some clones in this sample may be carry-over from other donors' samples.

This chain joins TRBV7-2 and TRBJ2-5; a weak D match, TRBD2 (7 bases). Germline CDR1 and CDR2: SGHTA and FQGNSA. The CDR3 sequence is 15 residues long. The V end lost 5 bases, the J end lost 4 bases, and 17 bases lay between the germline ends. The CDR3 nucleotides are TGTGCCAGCAGCCTAAGGGGGGAGGGGCGAGAGACCCAGTACTTC. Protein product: CASSLRGEGRETQYF.

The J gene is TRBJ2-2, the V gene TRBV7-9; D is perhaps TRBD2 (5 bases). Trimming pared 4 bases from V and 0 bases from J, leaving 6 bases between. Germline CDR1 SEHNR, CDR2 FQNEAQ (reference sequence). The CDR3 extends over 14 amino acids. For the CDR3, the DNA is TGTGCCAGCAGCTGGGGAGCGAACACCGGGGAGCTGTTTTTT. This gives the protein CASSWGANTGELFF.

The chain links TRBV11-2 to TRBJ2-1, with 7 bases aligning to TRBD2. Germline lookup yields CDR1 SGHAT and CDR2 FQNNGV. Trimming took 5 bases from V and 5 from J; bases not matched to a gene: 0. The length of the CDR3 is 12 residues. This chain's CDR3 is CASSLADNEQFF. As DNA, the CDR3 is TGTGCCAGCAGCCTAGCGGACAATGAGCAGTTCTTC.